What follows are 29 T cell receptor beta chains derived from one specimen sequenced in a study of blood T cell repertoires in COVID-19 (dated by TCRdb to about 2020). The library was obtained by the immunoSEQ multiplex PCR assay. What TCRdb holds here is the immuneACCESS table cut down to in-frame rearrangements. Part of the clones is not present; checked against another copy, under half of the missing clones reflect an unresolved V gene, and the others are unexplained. The sample table contains under 200,000 clones; only one count was recorded for about 85% of them. 8.3% of the sample is taken by the ten largest. The sample comprised peripheral blood. Source of these receptors: a woman between 55 and 75 years old with COVID-19, enrolled during active disease.

V is TRBV7-8 and J is TRBJ2-1; TRBD1 agrees at 7 bases. Germline V gene data show CDR1 as SGHVS and CDR2 as FQNEAQ. This CDR3 region has 15 residues. The V and J ends lost 3 bases and 2 bases, in that order; junction bases with no gene match: 4. Here the CDR3 DNA reads TGTGCCAGCAGCTTCAGGGACAGTGCCTACAATGAGCAGTTCTTC. This sequence encodes CASSFRDSAYNEQFF.

V gene TRBV11-3 combines with J gene TRBJ2-5; D call uncertain. CDR1 and CDR2 (germline): SGHNT, YENEEA. V was cut by 1 base and J by 5 bases, with 17 bases left in between. The CDR3 has 16 residues. The CDR3 region is CASSLGGLERVETQYF. In DNA, the CDR3 is TGTGCCAGCAGCTTAGGCGGCCTCGAGCGAGTGGAGACCCAGTACTTC.

The chain carries TRBV9 and TRBJ1-1; D may be TRBD1 (6 bases). Trimming removed 10 bases at V and 0 bases at J, with 28 bases between. This CDR3 is 18 amino acids long. The V gene's germline CDR1 is SGDLS and CDR2 YYNGEE. The CDR3 spells CAPSVGGGQGLMNTEAFF. The DNA for the CDR3 is TGTGCCCCCAGCGTAGGGGGGGGCCAGGGGCTCATGAACACTGAAGCTTTCTTT.

This chain links TRBV28 with TRBJ2-7, with D possibly matching TRBD1 (5 bases). CDR3 length: 13 residues. Germline CDR1 and CDR2: MDHEN and SYDVKM. The germline V and J ends were trimmed by 2 bases and 5 bases, with 10 bases remaining between them. CDR3 region: CASSLDRINEQYV. DNA for the CDR3: TGTGCCAGCAGTTTAGACAGAATAAACGAGCAGTACGTC.

The chain employs TRBV5-4 and TRBJ1-1; the D is unclear. The germline V and J ends were trimmed by 3 bases and 0 bases, with 12 bases remaining between them. Germline lookup yields CDR1 SGHNT and CDR2 YYREEE (reference sequence). This CDR3 has 15 amino acids. CDR3 nucleotides: TGTGCCAGCAGCTGGTCGGGAGGAATGAACACTGAAGCTTTCTTT. Encoded protein: CASSWSGGMNTEAFF.

The chain carries TRBV19 and TRBJ1-1, with TRBD1 as a possible D gene (6 bases). There are 15 residues in the CDR3. The germline gives CDR1 LNHDA, CDR2 SQIVND (reference sequence). V lost 5 bases and J lost 0, with 13 bases in between. CDR3 nucleotide sequence: TGTGCCAGTAGTTTTGACAGGCGCATGAACACTGAAGCTTTCTTT. This sequence encodes CASSFDRRMNTEAFF.

V is TRBV30 and J is TRBJ1-5, with 11 bases matching TRBD1. The CDR3 is 14 amino acids. V was clipped by 3 bases and J by 9 bases; unmatched bases: 7. Per germline, CDR1 GTSNPN and CDR2 SVGIG (reference sequence). Here the CDR3 DNA reads TGTGCCTGGAGGGATGGGACAGGGGGATCGCCCCAGCATTTT. Protein sequence: CAWRDGTGGSPQHF.

The chain carries TRBV6-5 and TRBJ1-6; 7 bases are a match to TRBD1. Germline V gene sequence: CDR1 MNHEY, CDR2 SVGAGI. The junction had 9 bases not matched to a gene; V was cut back by 6 bases and J by 7 bases. This CDR3 is 15 amino acids long. The CDR3 sequence is CASRVLGGSNSPLHF. CDR3 nucleotides: TGTGCCAGCAGGGTATTAGGGGGCTCCAATTCACCCCTCCACTTT.

This clone was detected only a few times. The sample contains more than one DNA sequence encoding this CDR3. V is TRBV6-5 and J is TRBJ1-1, with 7 bases identical to TRBD1. This CDR3 spans 14 amino acids. CDR1 MNHEY and CDR2 SVGAGI come from the germline V gene. Trimming cost V 7 bases and J 0 bases; bases outside gene matches: 5. CDR3 DNA: TGTGCCAGCACCAGAGACAGGGTGAACACTGAAGCTTTCTTT. Translating it yields CASTRDRVNTEAFF.

This chain joins TRBV11-2 and TRBJ1-1; no clear D. The CDR3 is 13 amino acids. Deletions cut 5 bases from V and 3 bases from J, with 10 bases between. CDR1 is SGHAT, CDR2 FQNNGV, per germline. CDR3 loop: CASSPSGYTEAFF. The CDR3 DNA follows: TGTGCCAGCAGCCCCTCGGGGTACACTGAAGCTTTCTTT.

V usage is TRBV28 and J usage is TRBJ1-1; no firm D call. Germline assignment: CDR1 MDHEN and CDR2 SYDVKM. The CDR3 runs 12 residues. Trimming cost V 5 bases and J 0 bases, with 4 bases left between them. The CDR3 spells CASSVVNTEAFF. CDR3 in DNA: TGTGCCAGCAGTGTAGTGAACACTGAAGCTTTCTTT.

V gene TRBV9 combines with J gene TRBJ1-6; D call uncertain. Germline V gives CDR1 SGDLS, CDR2 YYNGEE. CDR3 length: 14 residues. Trimming pared 0 bases from V and 7 bases from J, leaving 8 bases between. The CDR3 nucleotides read TGTGCCAGCAGCGTAGCTCAGAGGAATTCACCCCTCCACTTT. It specifies CASSVAQRNSPLHF. Filled out from reference TRBV9 and TRBJ1-6, the complete variable domain reads DSGVTQTPKHLITATGQRVTLRCSPRSGDLSVYWYQQSLDQGLQFLIQYYNGEERAKGNILERFSAQQFPDLHSELNLSSLELGDSALYFCASSVAQRNSPLHFGNGTRLTVT.

This sequence joins TRBV27 and TRBJ1-2; weak D call: TRBD1 (5 bases). V was cut by 5 bases and J by 4 bases, with 17 bases left in between. Per germline, CDR1 MNHEY and CDR2 SMNVEV (reference sequence). The CDR3 runs to 15 residues. The CDR3 here is CASSLQGVWGYGYTF. The CDR3 DNA follows: TGTGCCAGCAGTCTTCAGGGTGTCTGGGGCTATGGCTACACCTTC.

With regard to this clone: One end of the junction does not line up with germline, which may come from a read error. The V call is TRBV6-2 or TRBV6-3, the J call TRBJ1-5; D remains ambiguous. Germline V lookup: CDR1 MNHEY, CDR2 SVGEGT. The CDR3 has 13 amino acids. The CDR3 protein is CAGSYTDNQPQHF. CDR3 nucleotide sequence: TGTGCCGGCAGTTACACAGACAATCAGCCCCAGCATTTT.

V is TRBV7-2 and J is TRBJ2-1, with a tentative D call TRBD1 (5 bases). V was clipped by 5 bases and J by 0 bases, with 14 bases between them. Germline V gene sequence: CDR1 SGHTA, CDR2 FQGNSA. This CDR3 comprises 16 residues. CDR3 in DNA: TGTGCCAGCAGCCTAGGACACCGAAGCTCCTACAATGAGCAGTTCTTC. It encodes CASSLGHRSSYNEQFF.

This clone was found a few times. The gene calls are TRBV6-1 and TRBJ1-5, with D unclear. CDR3 length: 11 amino acids. Germline lookup yields CDR1 MNHNS and CDR2 SASEGT. Trimming shortened V by 7 bases and J by 9 bases, and 10 bases separated the two germline ends. This CDR3 is CASMLAGPQHF. As DNA, the CDR3 is TGTGCCAGCATGCTAGCGGGGCCCCAGCATTTT.

This chain links TRBV9 with TRBJ2-2; D gene ambiguous. Trimming left V 0 bases short and J 0 bases short, with 6 bases between. This CDR3 has 15 residues. Germline loops: CDR1 SGDLS, CDR2 YYNGEE. CDR3 sequence (DNA): TGTGCCAGCAGCGTAGGGGCTTCGAACACCGGGGAGCTGTTTTTT. This codes for CASSVGASNTGELFF.

The chain couples TRBV3-1 (or the pseudogene TRBV3-2) to TRBJ1-5; D is possibly TRBD1 (6 bases). Trimming pared 0 bases from V and 2 bases from J, leaving 8 bases between. CDR1 and CDR2 (germline): LGHDT, YNNKEL (reference sequence). The length of the CDR3 is 15 residues. The CDR3 spells CASSQDRGGNQPQHF. The CDR3 DNA reads TGTGCCAGCAGCCAAGACAGGGGTGGCAATCAGCCCCAGCATTTT.

This rearrangement joins TRBV4-2 to TRBJ2-1; 8 bases fit TRBD2. This CDR3 comprises 14 residues. V shed 1 base, J shed 7 bases, and the junction held 3 bases outside the gene matches. Per the germline V gene, CDR1 is LGHNA and CDR2 is YNFKEQ. In nucleotides, the CDR3 is TGTGCCAGCAGCCAAGCGGGAGGGGTGAATGAGCAGTTCTTC. Translation: CASSQAGGVNEQFF.

The chain combines TRBV19 with TRBJ1-1; perhaps TRBD1 as D (5 bases). CDR3 length equals 16 residues. The V end was cut by 3 bases, the J end by 0 bases, with 14 bases between. Germline loops: CDR1 LNHDA, CDR2 SQIVND (reference sequence). The CDR3 DNA follows: TGTGCCAGTAGTATGAACCCAACAGGACTGAACACTGAAGCTTTCTTT. It encodes CASSMNPTGLNTEAFF.

The rearrangement uses TRBV18 and TRBJ1-1; 10 nucleotides match TRBD1. CDR3 length: 16 residues. J gave up 2 bases and V 3 bases, and 6 bases lay outside the gene matches. Germline V gene data show CDR1 as KGHSH and CDR2 as LQKENI. CDR3 sequence (DNA): TGTGCCAGCTCACCTTTTGGACAGGGGGGAAACACTGAAGCTTTCTTT. This translates into CASSPFGQGGNTEAFF.

J is TRBJ1-6 and V is TRBV19; D unresolved. V lost 5 bases to trimming and J lost 12 bases, with 11 bases between them. Germline V CDR1 and CDR2: LNHDA, SQIVND (reference sequence). This CDR3 is built from 12 residues. The CDR3 sequence: CASSLQAGPLHF. The CDR3 DNA sequence: TGTGCCAGTAGTCTCCAGGCGGGACCCCTCCACTTT.

The chain couples TRBV7-8 to TRBJ2-1; unclear D gene. CDR3 length: 12 residues. Germline values: CDR1 SGHVS, CDR2 FQNEAQ. V dropped 5 bases and J dropped 12 bases, with 14 bases sitting between them. The chain's CDR3 is CASSPGLSGQFF. In DNA form, the CDR3 reads TGTGCCAGCAGCCCAGGATTATCCGGGCAGTTCTTC.

The V and J genes are TRBV18 and TRBJ1-1, with 7 bases lining up with TRBD1. J lost 0 bases, V lost 0 bases, and 7 bases had no gene match. Per germline, CDR1 KGHSH and CDR2 LQKENI. The CDR3 has 17 amino acids. CDR3 loop: CASSPPDRALMNTEAFF. The CDR3 region has the DNA TGTGCCAGCTCACCACCCGACAGGGCCCTCATGAACACTGAAGCTTTCTTT.

The sample holds a few counts of this clone. The chain uses TRBV11-2 and TRBJ1-4; 7 bases are shared with TRBD1. Germline V gives CDR1 SGHAT, CDR2 FQNNGV. CDR3 size: 14 residues. Germline trimming cut 3 bases from V and 7 bases from J; bases unmatched to any gene: 5. The CDR3 DNA reads as TGTGCCAGCAGCTTTAGGGACAGACTTGAAAAACTGTTTTTT. Its translation is CASSFRDRLEKLFF.

The J gene is TRBJ1-2, the V gene TRBV6-4; 7 nucleotides agree with TRBD1. The CDR3 sequence is 14 residues long. Looked up from germline, CDR1 is MRHNA and CDR2 is SNTAGT. V shed 2 bases, J shed 8 bases, and the junction held 8 bases outside the gene matches. This chain's CDR3 is CASSDLTGMGGYTF. The DNA of the CDR3 is TGTGCCAGCAGTGACCTGACAGGGATGGGAGGCTACACCTTC.

This clone occurred a few times. The rearrangement links TRBV19 to TRBJ1-3; D gene ambiguous. V lost 3 bases and J 4 bases, leaving 7 bases between the germline ends. CDR1 and CDR2 (germline): LNHDA, SQIVND (reference sequence). The CDR3 totals 13 residues. The CDR3 sequence is CASSMGSGNTIYF. The CDR3 DNA sequence: TGTGCCAGTAGTATGGGCAGCGGAAACACCATATATTTT.

The chain joins TRBV9 to TRBJ1-2; weak D call: TRBD1 (5 bases). Trimming cost V 7 bases and J 6 bases, with 16 bases left between them. The CDR3 totals 13 residues. The V gene's germline CDR1 is SGDLS and CDR2 YYNGEE. This CDR3 reads CASAPRQGHGYTF. DNA of the CDR3: TGTGCCAGCGCCCCCCGGCAGGGCCATGGCTACACCTTC.

The chain joins TRBV10-2 to TRBJ2-1; tentative D call: TRBD1 (5 bases). CDR1 is WSHSY and CDR2 is SAAADI in the germline V gene. This CDR3 is built from 11 residues. The V end was cut by 7 bases, the J end by 10 bases, with 11 bases between. In DNA, the CDR3 is TGCGCCAGCATAGGGGCTGGAGAGCAGTTCTTC. Protein: CASIGAGEQFF.